This TCR beta chain was observed in a study of CD8+CD57+ T cells in acquired aplastic anemia. Whole-study context: DNA recovered from sorted CD4+ and CD8+ cells had a mean of 3.2 ug. For CD4+ cells, healthy donors had an average of about 10.8 million reads.

Germline CDR1 MNHEY, CDR2 SMNVEV (reference sequence). The CDR3 extends over 14 amino acids. The V end lost 4 bases, the J end lost 0 bases, and 9 bases lay between the germline ends. As regards this clonotype: Its antigen is still unknown.

Findings and caveats of the study: Overlap between patients and controls comprised about 28 CD8+ CDR3 sequences. CD8+ Simpson's diversity did not differ significantly between patients and controls.

The template for TCR beta VDJ and CDR3 sequence profiling was genomic DNA. In TCRdb, the reads were re-called with MiXCR into one record per CDR3 protein. The sample has tens of thousands of distinct CDR3 sequences, under 50% seen once; the top ten hold around 63%. The rearrangement links TRBV27 to TRBJ1-1; D is perhaps TRBD1 (5 bases). The sequenced material came from sorted CD4+, CD8+, or CD8+CD57+ T cells (not recorded which) from PBMCs. This TCR was sampled from a human donor in good health, serving as a control. As DNA, the CDR3 is TGTGCCAGCAGTTGGACAAAGATGAACACTGAAGCTTTCTTT. Amino acids: CASSWTKMNTEAFF.